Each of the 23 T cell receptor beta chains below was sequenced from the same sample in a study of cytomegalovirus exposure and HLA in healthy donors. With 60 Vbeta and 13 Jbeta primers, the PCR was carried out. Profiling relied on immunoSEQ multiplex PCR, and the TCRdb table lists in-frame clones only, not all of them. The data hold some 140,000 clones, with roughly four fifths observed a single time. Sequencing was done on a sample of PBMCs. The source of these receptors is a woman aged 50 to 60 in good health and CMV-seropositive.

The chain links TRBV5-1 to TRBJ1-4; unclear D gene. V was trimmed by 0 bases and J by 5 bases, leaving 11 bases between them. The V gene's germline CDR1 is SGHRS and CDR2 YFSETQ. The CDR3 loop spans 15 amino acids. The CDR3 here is CASSLAWAPNEKLFF. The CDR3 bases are TGCGCCAGCAGCTTGGCCTGGGCCCCGAATGAAAAACTGTTTTTT.

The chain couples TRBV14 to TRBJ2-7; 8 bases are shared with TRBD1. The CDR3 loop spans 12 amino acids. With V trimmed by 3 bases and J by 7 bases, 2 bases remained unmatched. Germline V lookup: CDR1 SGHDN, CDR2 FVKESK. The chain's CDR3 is CASSQTGVEQYF. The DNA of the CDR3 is TGTGCCAGCAGCCAGACAGGGGTTGAGCAGTACTTC.

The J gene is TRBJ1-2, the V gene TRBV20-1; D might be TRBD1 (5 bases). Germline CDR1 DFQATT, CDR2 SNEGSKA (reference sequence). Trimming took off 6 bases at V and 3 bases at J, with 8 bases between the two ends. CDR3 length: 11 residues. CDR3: CSAPQDYGYTF. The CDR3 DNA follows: TGCAGTGCCCCACAGGACTATGGCTACACCTTC.

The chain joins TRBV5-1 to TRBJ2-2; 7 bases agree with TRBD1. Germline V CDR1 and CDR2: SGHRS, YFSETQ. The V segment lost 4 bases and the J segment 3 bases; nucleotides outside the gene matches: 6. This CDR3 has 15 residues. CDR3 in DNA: TGCGCCAGCAGCCCCAGACAGGGCGACACCGGGGAGCTGTTTTTT. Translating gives CASSPRQGDTGELFF.

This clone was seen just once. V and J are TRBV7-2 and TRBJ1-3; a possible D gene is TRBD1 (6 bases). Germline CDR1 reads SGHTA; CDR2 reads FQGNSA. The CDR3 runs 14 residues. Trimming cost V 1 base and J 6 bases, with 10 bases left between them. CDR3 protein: CASSLVWGPNTIYF. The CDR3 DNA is TGTGCCAGCAGCTTAGTGTGGGGGCCAAACACCATATATTTT.

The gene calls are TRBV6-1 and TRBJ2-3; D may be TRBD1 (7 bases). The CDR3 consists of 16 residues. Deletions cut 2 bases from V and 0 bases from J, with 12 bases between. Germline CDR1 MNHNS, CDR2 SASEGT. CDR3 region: CASSELQGGSTDTQYF. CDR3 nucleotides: TGTGCCAGCAGTGAACTCCAGGGGGGAAGCACAGATACGCAGTATTTT.

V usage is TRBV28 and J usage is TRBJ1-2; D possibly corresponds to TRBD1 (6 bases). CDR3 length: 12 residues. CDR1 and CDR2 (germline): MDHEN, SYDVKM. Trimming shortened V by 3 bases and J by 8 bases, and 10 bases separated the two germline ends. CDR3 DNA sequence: TGTGCCAGCAGTTTGGGGGGGCGCGGCTACACCTTC. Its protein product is CASSLGGRGYTF.

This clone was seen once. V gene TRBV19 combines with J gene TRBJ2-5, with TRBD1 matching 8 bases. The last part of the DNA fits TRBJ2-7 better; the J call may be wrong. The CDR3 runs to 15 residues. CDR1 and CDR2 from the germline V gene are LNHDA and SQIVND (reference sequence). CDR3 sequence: CASSIQGALGYEQYF. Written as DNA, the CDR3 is TGTGCCAGTAGTATACAGGGGGCGCTAGGGTACGAGCAGTACTTC.

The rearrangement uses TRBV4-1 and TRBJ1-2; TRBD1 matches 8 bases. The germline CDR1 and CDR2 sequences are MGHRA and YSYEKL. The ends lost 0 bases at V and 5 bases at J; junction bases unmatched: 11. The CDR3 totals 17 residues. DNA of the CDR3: TGCGCCAGCAGCCAAGATCCTCGATGGACAGGGAGGTATGGCTACACCTTC. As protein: CASSQDPRWTGRYGYTF.

The CDR3 protein is CASRQGADQPQHF. The DNA of the CDR3 is TGTGCCAGCAGACAGGGGGCTGATCAGCCCCAGCATTTT. This sequence joins TRBV28 and TRBJ1-5; TRBD1 aligns across 9 bases. The CDR3 totals 13 residues. From germline, CDR1 is MDHEN and CDR2 SYDVKM. The V gene end was trimmed by 6 bases and the J gene end by 5 bases; junction bases not matched to a gene: 2.

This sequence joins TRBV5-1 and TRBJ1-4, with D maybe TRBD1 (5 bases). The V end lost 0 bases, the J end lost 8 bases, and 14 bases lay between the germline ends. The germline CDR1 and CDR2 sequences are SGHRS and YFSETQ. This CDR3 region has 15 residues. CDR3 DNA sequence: TGCGCCAGCAGCTTGGCCAGGTTGACAGAGGAAAAACTGTTTTTT. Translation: CASSLARLTEEKLFF.

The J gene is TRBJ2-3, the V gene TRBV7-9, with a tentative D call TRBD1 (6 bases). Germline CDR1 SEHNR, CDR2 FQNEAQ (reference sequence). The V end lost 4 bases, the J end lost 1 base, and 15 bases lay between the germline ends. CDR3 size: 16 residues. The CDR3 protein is CASSYPTGGGTDTQYF. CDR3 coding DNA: TGTGCCAGCAGCTACCCGACAGGAGGAGGCACAGATACGCAGTATTTT.

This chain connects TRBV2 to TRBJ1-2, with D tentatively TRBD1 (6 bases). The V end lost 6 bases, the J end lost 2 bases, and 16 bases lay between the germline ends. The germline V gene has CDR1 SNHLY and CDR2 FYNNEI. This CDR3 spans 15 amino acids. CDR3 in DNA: TGTGCCAGCAGCCCCCTGGGGGGGCTAAACTATGGCTACACCTTC. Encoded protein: CASSPLGGLNYGYTF.

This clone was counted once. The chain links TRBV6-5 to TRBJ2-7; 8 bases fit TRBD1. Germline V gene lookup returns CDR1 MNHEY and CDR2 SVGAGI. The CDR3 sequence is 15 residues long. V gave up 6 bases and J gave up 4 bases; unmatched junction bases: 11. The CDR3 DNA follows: TGTGCCAGCAGACCAGACAGGGGCGAGGGGTACGAGCAGTACTTC. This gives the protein CASRPDRGEGYEQYF.

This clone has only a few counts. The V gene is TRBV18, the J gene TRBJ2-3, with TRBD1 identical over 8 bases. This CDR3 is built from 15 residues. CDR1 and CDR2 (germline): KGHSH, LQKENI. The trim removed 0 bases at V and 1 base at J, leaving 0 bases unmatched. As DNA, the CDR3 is TGTGCCAGCTCACCACCGGGACAGGGCACAGATACGCAGTATTTT. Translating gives CASSPPGQGTDTQYF.

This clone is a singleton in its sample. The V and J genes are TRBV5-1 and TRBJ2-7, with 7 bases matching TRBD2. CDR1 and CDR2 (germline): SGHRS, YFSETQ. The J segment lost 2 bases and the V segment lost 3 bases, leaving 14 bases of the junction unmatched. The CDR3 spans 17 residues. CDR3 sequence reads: CASSSAQTGGGAYEQYF. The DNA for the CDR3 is TGCGCCAGCAGCTCCGCCCAGACTGGCGGGGGAGCCTACGAGCAGTACTTC.

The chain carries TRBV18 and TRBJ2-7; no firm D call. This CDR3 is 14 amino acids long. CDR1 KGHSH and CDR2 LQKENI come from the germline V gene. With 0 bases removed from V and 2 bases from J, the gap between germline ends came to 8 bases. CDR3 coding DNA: TGTGCCAGCTCACCACCGGTACAGACCTACGAGCAGTACTTC. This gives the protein CASSPPVQTYEQYF.

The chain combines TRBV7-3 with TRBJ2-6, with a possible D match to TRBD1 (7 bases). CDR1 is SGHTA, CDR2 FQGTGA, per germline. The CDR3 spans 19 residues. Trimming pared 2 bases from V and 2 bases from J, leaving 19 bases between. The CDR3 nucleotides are TGTGCCAGCAGCTTATACTCAGGGGGGAATTTAGCTGGGGCCAACGTCCTGACTTTC. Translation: CASSLYSGGNLAGANVLTF. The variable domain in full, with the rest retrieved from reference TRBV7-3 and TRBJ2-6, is GAGVSQTPSNKVTEKGKYVELRCDPISGHTALYWYRQSLGQGPEFLIYFQGTGAADDSGLPNDRFFAVRPEGSVSTLKIQRTERGDSAVYLCASSLYSGGNLAGANVLTFGAGSRLTVL.

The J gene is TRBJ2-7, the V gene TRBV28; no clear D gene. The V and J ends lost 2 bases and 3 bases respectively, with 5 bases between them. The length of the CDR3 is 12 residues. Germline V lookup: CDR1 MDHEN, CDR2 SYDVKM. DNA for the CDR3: TGTGCCAGCAGTTTAACCAGCTACGAGCAGTACTTC. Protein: CASSLTSYEQYF.

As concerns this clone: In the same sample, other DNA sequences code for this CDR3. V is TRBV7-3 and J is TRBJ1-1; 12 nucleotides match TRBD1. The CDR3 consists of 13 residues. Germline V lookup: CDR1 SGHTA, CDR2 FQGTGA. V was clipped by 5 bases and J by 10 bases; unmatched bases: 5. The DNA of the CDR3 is TGTGCCAGCAGCCAGGGACAGGGGGCCGTAGCTTTCTTT. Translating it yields CASSQGQGAVAFF.

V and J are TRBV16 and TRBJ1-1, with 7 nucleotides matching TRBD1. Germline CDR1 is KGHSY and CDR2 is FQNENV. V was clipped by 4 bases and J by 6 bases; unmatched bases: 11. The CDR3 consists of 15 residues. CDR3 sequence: CASSLLQGTGAEAFF. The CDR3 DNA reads TGTGCCAGCAGCCTACTACAGGGGACTGGGGCTGAAGCTTTCTTT.

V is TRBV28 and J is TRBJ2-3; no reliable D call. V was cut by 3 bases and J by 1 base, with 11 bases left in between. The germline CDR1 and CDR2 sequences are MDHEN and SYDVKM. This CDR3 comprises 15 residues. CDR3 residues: CASSLRSARTDTQYF. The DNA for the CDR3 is TGTGCCAGCAGTTTGAGGTCAGCTCGCACAGATACGCAGTATTTT.

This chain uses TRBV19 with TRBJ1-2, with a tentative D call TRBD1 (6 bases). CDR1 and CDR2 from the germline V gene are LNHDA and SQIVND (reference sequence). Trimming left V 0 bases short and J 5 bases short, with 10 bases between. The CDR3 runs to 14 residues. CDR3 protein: CASSIDTGLYGYTF. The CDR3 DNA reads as TGTGCCAGTAGTATAGATACAGGGCTGTATGGCTACACCTTC.